This T cell receptor (beta chain) originates from a study of vaccination effects on CD4 cells after COVID-19. Antigen-specific CD4+ T cells were first expanded with viral peptide pools by the ViraFEST assay and only then sequenced. The authors isolated CD4+ T cells after about eleven days of culture. It was between March and December 2020 that the person had a SARS-CoV-2 infection confirmed by PCR. PBMC cultures contained over 1.5 million cells per well, approximately 9.2 IU/ml IL-2 and around 9.9 ug/ml peptides. Details on this clone: The antigen remains unidentified.

Only in-frame clones appear in the TCRdb table, and some are missing; sequencing was by immunoSEQ multiplex PCR. This sample carries tens of thousands of clones, more than 60% of them seen once, and the ten largest clones take about two fifths. Study-wide results and limits: Infection- and vaccine-induced clones contracted markedly late after vaccination. Spike-reactive clones in convalescents after vaccination were chiefly newly vaccine-induced. No early post-infection timepoints were available in the study, which also included few convalescent patients.

The source was CD4+ T cells from PBMCs cultured with a peptide pool, collected before COVID-19 vaccination. The origin of this receptor is a human donor who had a prior SARS-CoV-2 infection.

This CDR3 is CASSIYWNTEAFF. CDR3 nucleotides: TGTGCCAGTAGTATTTATTGGAACACTGAAGCTTTCTTT. The chain carries TRBV19 and TRBJ1-1; D call uncertain. Germline CDR1 reads LNHDA; CDR2 reads SQIVND (reference sequence). This CDR3 spans 13 amino acids. V lost 3 bases to trimming and J lost 1 base, with 6 bases between them. The full variable domain, in which reference TRBV19 and TRBJ1-1 provide the parts outside the CDR3, is DGGITQSPKYLFRKEGQNVTLSCEQNLNHDAMYWYRQDPGQGLRLIYYSQIVNDFQKGDIAEGYSVSREKKESFPLTVTSAQKNPTAFYLCASSIYWNTEAFFGQGTRLTVV.